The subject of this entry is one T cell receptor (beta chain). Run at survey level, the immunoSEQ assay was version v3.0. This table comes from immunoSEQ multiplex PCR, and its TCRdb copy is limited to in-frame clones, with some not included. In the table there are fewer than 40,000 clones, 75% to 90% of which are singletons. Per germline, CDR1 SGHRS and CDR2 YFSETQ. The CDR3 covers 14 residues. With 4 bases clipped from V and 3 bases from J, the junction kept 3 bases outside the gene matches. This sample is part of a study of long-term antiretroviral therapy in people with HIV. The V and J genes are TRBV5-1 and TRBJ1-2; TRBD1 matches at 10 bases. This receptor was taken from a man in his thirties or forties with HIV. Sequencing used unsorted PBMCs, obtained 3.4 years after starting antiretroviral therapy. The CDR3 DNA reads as TGCGCCAGCAGCCTGGACAGGGGGGACTATGGCTACACCTTC. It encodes CASSLDRGDYGYTF.